This is a list of T cell receptor beta chains from one sample in a study of T-cell memory formation after mild COVID-19. TCRdb redid the calling of the 5' RACE reads with MiXCR, one entry per CDR3 protein. The sample contains about 560,000 distinct CDR3 sequences, 17% of which appear only once. Sequencing input: PBMCs or a T cell subset sorted from them (not recorded which). These receptors came from an adult woman who had mild COVID-19 (a few samples of this study predate the infection). Cell type and time point are not known. CDR3s leave out the opening cysteine and the closing phenylalanine or tryptophan. Where a row states a size, it is once, few, many or the class of an expanded clone; other rows omit it.

V,J,size,CDR3
TRBV5-4,TRBJ1-2,few,ASSVGQGTHNGYT
TRBV18,TRBJ1-5,NA,ASSPPGISGLSNQPQH
TRBV4-2,TRBJ1-1,NA,ASSQGGQGQEAF
TRBV7-3,TRBJ2-1,many,ASSLGSYNEQF
TRBV5-1,TRBJ1-4,few,ASRSGMGEKLF
TRBV25-1,TRBJ2-1,many,ASTGLGSSNEQF
TRBV7-2,TRBJ2-5,few,ASSTRRLAGGPNKETQY
TRBV18,TRBJ2-7,NA,ASSPWSSGKY
TRBV20-1,TRBJ2-3,NA,SAITSSHSSTDTQY
TRBV30,TRBJ1-4,few,AWSVRRGGEKLF
TRBV18,TRBJ2-5,NA,ASSPLGTVETQY
TRBV12-5,TRBJ1-1,few,ASGLVSGGKAEAF
TRBV5-4,TRBJ1-2,once,ASGFPGGGNYGYT
TRBV5-1,TRBJ1-4,few,ASTVGEKLF
TRBV4-2,TRBJ2-3,NA,ASSQDIAFRPQDTQY
TRBV7-9,TRBJ2-7,few,ASSSARQSYSYEQY
TRBV18,TRBJ1-2,once,ASSPHHPGTVFYGYT
TRBV7-2,TRBJ2-3,NA,ASSLPVAGVQKADTQY
TRBV29-1,TRBJ2-7,NA,SVTGTSLSEQY
TRBV9,TRBJ1-2,NA,ASSVGTDNYGYT
TRBV12-3/TRBV12-4,TRBJ2-7,NA,ASSRLGKGEQY
TRBV24-1,TRBJ2-1,few,ATRPWGLGEQF
TRBV6-1,TRBJ1-1,few,ASQRMNTEAF
TRBV7-9,TRBJ2-7,few,ASSSVGSASYEQY
TRBV12-3/TRBV12-4,TRBJ2-5,NA,ASSLPGSGGTQY
TRBV20-1,TRBJ2-7,NA,SARSGTGGLYEQY
TRBV4-3,TRBJ2-3,few,ASSPSGRAGTDTQY
TRBV7-9,TRBJ2-1,few,ASSLAREQF
TRBV12-3/TRBV12-4,TRBJ1-2,NA,ASSFQDKYGYT
TRBV27,TRBJ1-1,few,ASSFQATTEAF
TRBV7-3,TRBJ2-5,NA,ASSPGLAGGPGETQY
TRBV11-2,TRBJ2-1,few,ASSLTNENEQF
TRBV3-1,TRBJ1-1,many,ASSQGVNTEAF
TRBV7-9,TRBJ2-7,NA,ASSLRRAKDEQY
TRBV25-1,TRBJ2-5,few,ASSDSGEGGTQY
TRBV24-1,TRBJ2-7,few,ATSASSVSSGSQRNYEQY
TRBV25-1,TRBJ2-6,NA,ASSESPGANVLT
TRBV6-1,TRBJ1-5,few,ASSSPGTGLSNQPQH
TRBV14,TRBJ2-2,few,ASSQDRESAGELF
TRBV3-1,TRBJ1-2,many,ASSQDRIGYT
TRBV20-1,TRBJ1-3,many,SARSAGNTIY